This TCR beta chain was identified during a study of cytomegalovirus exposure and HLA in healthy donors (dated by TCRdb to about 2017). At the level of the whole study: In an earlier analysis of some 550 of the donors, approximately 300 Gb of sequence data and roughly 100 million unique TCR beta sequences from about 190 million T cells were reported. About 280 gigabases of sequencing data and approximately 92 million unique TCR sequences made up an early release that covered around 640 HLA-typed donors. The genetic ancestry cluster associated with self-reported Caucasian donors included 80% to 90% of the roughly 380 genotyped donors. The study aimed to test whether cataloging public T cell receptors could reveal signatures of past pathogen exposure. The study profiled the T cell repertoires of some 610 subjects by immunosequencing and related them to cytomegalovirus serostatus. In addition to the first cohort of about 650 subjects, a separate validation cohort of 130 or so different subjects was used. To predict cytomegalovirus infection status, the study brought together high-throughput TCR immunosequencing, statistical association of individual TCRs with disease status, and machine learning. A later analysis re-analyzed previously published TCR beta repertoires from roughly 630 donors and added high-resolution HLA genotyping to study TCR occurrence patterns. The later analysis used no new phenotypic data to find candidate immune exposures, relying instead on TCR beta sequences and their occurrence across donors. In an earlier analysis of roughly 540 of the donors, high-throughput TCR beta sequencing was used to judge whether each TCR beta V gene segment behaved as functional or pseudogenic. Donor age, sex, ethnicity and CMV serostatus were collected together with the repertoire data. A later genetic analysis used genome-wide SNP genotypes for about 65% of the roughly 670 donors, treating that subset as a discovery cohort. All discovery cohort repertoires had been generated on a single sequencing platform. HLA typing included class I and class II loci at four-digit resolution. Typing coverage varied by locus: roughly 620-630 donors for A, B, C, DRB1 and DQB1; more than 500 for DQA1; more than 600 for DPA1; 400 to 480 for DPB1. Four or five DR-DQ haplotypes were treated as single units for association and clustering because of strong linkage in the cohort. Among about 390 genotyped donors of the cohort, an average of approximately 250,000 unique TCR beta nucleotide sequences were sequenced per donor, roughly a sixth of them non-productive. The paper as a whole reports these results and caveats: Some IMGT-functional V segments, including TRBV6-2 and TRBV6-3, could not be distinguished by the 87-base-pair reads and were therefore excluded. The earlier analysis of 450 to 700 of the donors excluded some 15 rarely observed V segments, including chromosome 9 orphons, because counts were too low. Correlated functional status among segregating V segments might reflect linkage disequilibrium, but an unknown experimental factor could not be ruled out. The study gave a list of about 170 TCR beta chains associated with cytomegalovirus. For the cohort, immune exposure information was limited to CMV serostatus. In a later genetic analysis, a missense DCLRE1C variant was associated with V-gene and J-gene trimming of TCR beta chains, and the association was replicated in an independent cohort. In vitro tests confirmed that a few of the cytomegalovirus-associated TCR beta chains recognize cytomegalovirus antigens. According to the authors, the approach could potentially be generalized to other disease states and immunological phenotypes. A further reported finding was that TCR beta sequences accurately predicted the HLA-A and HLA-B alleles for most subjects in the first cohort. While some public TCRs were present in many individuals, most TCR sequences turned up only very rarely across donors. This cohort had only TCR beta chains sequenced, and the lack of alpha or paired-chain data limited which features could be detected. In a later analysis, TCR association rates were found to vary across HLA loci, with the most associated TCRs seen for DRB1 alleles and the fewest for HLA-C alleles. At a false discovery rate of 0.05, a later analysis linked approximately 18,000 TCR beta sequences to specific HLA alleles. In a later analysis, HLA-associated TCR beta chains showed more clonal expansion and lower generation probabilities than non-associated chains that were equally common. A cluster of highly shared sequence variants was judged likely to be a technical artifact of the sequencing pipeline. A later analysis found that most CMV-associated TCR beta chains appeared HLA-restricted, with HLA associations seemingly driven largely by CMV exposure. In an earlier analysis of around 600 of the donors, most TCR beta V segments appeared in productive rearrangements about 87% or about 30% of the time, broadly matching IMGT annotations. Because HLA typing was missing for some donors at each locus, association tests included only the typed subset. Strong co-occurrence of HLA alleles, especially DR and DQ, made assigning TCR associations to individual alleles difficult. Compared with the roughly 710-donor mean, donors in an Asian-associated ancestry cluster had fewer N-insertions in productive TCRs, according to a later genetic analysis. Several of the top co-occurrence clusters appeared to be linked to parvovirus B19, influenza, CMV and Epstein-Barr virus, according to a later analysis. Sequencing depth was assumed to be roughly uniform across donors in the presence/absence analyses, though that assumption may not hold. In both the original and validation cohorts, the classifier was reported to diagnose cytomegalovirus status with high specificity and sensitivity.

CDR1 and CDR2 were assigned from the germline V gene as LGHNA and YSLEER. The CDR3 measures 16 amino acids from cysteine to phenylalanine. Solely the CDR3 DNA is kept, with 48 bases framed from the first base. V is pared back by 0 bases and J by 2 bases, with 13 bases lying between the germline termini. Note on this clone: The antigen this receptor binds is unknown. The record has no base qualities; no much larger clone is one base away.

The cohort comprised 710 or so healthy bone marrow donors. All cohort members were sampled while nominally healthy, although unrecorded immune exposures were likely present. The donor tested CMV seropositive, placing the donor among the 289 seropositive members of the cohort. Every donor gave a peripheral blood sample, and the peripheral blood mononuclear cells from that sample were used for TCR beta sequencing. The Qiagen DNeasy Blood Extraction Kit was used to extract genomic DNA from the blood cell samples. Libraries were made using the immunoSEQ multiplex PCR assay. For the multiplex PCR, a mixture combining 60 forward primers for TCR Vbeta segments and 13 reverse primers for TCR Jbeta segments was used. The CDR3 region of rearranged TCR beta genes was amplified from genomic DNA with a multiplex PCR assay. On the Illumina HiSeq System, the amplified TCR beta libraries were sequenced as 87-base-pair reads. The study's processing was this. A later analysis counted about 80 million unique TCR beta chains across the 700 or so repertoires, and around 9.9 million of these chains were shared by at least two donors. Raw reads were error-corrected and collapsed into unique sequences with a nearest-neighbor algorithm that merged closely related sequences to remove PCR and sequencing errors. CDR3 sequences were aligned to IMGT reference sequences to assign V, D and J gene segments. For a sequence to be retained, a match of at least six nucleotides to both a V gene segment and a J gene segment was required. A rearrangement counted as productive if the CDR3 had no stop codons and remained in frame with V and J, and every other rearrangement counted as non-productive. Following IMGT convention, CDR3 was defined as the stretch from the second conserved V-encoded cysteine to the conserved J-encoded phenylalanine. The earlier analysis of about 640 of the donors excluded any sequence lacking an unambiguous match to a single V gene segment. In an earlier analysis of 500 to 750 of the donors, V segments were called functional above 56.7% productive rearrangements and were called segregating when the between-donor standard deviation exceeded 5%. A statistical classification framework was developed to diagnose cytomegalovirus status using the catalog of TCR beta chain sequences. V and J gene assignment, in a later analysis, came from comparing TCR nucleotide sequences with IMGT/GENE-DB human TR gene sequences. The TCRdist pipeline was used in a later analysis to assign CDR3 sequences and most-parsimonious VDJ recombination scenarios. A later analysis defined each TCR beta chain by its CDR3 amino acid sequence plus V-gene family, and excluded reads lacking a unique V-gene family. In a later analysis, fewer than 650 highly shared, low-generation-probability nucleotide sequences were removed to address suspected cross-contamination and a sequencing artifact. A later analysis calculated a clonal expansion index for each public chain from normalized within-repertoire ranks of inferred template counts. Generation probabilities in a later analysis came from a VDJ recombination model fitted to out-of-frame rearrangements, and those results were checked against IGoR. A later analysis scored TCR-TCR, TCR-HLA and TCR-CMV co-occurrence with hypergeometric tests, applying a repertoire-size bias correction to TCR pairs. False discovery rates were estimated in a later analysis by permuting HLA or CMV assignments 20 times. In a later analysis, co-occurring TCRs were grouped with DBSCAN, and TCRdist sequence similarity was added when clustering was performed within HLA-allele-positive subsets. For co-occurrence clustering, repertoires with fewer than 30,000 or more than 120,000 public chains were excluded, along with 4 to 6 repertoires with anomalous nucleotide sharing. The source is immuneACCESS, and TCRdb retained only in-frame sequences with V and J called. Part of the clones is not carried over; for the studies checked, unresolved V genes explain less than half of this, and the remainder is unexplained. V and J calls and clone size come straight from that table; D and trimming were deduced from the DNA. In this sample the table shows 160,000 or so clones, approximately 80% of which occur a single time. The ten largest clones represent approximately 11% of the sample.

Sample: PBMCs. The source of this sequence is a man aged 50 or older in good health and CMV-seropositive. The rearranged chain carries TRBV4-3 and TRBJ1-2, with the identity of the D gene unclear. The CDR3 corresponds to CASSQDYPGSNYGYTF. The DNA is TGCGCCAGCAGCCAAGATTATCCGGGATCAAACTATGGCTACACCTTC.